The 15 T cell receptor beta chains below come from one sample, sequenced in a study of blood T cell repertoires in COVID-19. Sequencing was performed with immunoSEQ multiplex PCR; in TCRdb, only in-frame clones are kept and a portion is missing. The sample includes about 240,000 clones, about 86% of them seen just once. Specimen: peripheral blood. These receptors came from a woman in her forties or fifties with COVID-19, enrolled during active disease.

J is TRBJ2-1 and V is TRBV5-5, with TRBD1 identical over 9 bases. Germline assignment: CDR1 SGHKS and CDR2 YYEKEE (reference sequence). With V trimmed by 3 bases and J by 5 bases, 6 bases remained unmatched. This CDR3 comprises 15 residues. CDR3 coding DNA: TGTGCCAGCAGCTGGGGGACAGGGTTCAACAATGAGCAGTTCTTC. It translates to CASSWGTGFNNEQFF.

V and J are TRBV2 and TRBJ1-2; D is undetermined. Germline lookup yields CDR1 SNHLY and CDR2 FYNNEI. This CDR3 has 13 residues. V gave up 4 bases and J gave up 3 bases, with 9 bases separating them. The CDR3 sequence: CASSGKRDYGYTF. DNA for the CDR3: TGTGCCAGCAGTGGAAAACGGGACTATGGCTACACCTTC.

The CDR3 nucleotides are TGTGCCAGCAGTCCTTCCGGGACAGGAGGCTACACCTTC. It is translated as CASSPSGTGGYTF. This rearrangement joins TRBV27 to TRBJ1-2, with TRBD1 identical over 8 bases. Germline CDR1 reads MNHEY; CDR2 reads SMNVEV (reference sequence). The CDR3 extends over 13 amino acids. V lost 5 bases, J lost 8 bases, and 7 bases stayed unmatched.

CDR3 in amino acids: CAIKPGQGSGANVLTF. The CDR3 nucleotides are TGTGCCATCAAACCGGGACAGGGGTCCGGGGCCAACGTCCTGACTTTC. This rearrangement joins TRBV10-3 to TRBJ2-6; 10 positions match TRBD1. With V trimmed by 7 bases and J by 4 bases, 7 bases remained unmatched. CDR1 ENHRY and CDR2 SYGVKD come from the germline V gene. CDR3 size: 16 residues.

The chain employs TRBV5-1 and TRBJ2-1; D call uncertain. Trimming cost V 8 bases and J 4 bases, with 16 bases left between them. The CDR3 has 14 residues. Germline loops: CDR1 SGHRS, CDR2 YFSETQ. The CDR3 region is CASAPQVDYNEQFF. DNA of the CDR3: TGCGCCAGTGCCCCCCAAGTAGATTACAATGAGCAGTTCTTC.

The V gene is TRBV7-8, the J gene TRBJ2-2; D is uncertain. The CDR3 is 13 amino acids. CDR1 SGHVS and CDR2 FQNEAQ come from the germline V gene. V was cut by 5 bases and J by 7 bases, with 11 bases left in between. The CDR3 loop reads CASSPRLGGELFF. CDR3 bases: TGTGCCAGCAGCCCGAGACTCGGCGGGGAGCTGTTTTTT. Using reference TRBV7-8 and TRBJ2-2 for the parts outside the CDR3, the full variable domain is GAGVSQSPRYKVAKRGQDVALRCDPISGHVSLFWYQQALGQGPEFLTYFQNEAQLDKSGLPSDRFFAERPEGSVSTLKIQRTQQEDSAVYLCASSPRLGGELFFGEGSRLTVL.

The V gene is TRBV3-1 (or the pseudogene TRBV3-2), the J gene TRBJ1-1; weak D call: TRBD1 (5 bases). CDR1 and CDR2 from the germline V gene are LGHDT and YNNKEL (reference sequence). This CDR3 has 14 residues. V was clipped by 3 bases and J by 3 bases, with 11 bases between them. The CDR3 DNA reads as TGTGCCAGCAGCCAGCTGACAGCCGACACTGAAGCTTTCTTT. Encoded protein: CASSQLTADTEAFF.

The rearrangement uses TRBV14 and TRBJ2-2; D unclear. Trimming removed 0 bases at V and 4 bases at J, with 6 bases between. The CDR3 length is 14 residues. CDR1 and CDR2 from the germline V gene are SGHDN and FVKESK. The CDR3 sequence: CASSQERITGELFF. DNA for the CDR3: TGTGCCAGCAGCCAAGAGCGGATCACCGGGGAGCTGTTTTTT.

The J gene is TRBJ1-5, the V gene TRBV3-1 (or the pseudogene TRBV3-2), with D possibly being TRBD1 (6 bases). The V end lost 8 bases, the J end lost 7 bases, and 18 bases lay between the germline ends. The CDR3 runs 14 residues. Germline-derived CDR1 and CDR2 are LGHDT and YNNKEL (reference sequence). CDR3 sequence: CASGPGTLGQPQHF. The CDR3 bases are TGTGCCAGCGGGCCCGGGACATTGGGCCAGCCCCAGCATTTT.

This rearrangement joins TRBV9 to TRBJ2-1, with D perhaps matching TRBD1 (5 bases). This CDR3 is 15 amino acids long. The germline V gene has CDR1 SGDLS and CDR2 YYNGEE. V lost 3 bases and J lost 4, with 14 bases in between. DNA for the CDR3: TGTGCCAGCAGCGGTAAGCAGGGCTCGTACAATGAGCAGTTCTTC. Translated, it gives CASSGKQGSYNEQFF.

This clone was detected once. The chain uses TRBV6-2 or TRBV6-3 and TRBJ2-1; 9 positions agree with TRBD1. The length of the CDR3 is 16 residues. The germline V gene has CDR1 MNHEY and CDR2 SVGEGT. Trimming took 2 bases from V and 8 from J; bases not matched to a gene: 10. The CDR3 region has the DNA TGTGCCAGCAGTTACAGGGATACAGGGGGCTTCGATGAGCAGTTCTTC. Its translation is CASSYRDTGGFDEQFF.

The gene calls are TRBV7-6 and TRBJ1-1; 11 nucleotides line up with TRBD1. The length of the CDR3 is 16 residues. After removal of 5 bases from V and 6 bases from J, the junction contained 11 bases not matched to a gene. CDR1 is SGHVS and CDR2 is FNYEAQ in the germline V gene. CDR3 nucleotide sequence: TGTGCCAGCAGCGCGATCCAGGACAGGGGGCTACCTGAAGCTTTCTTT. It is translated as CASSAIQDRGLPEAFF.

The CDR3 nucleotides are TGTGCCAGCAGTCCCCGGACGGGGAACTATGGCTACACCTTC. Translated, it gives CASSPRTGNYGYTF. The chain is built from TRBV14 and TRBJ1-2; D is unresolved. The V end lost 6 bases, the J end lost 2 bases, and 13 bases lay between the germline ends. The CDR3 sequence is 14 residues long. Germline V gene lookup returns CDR1 SGHDN and CDR2 FVKESK.

The chain recombines TRBV19 with TRBJ1-6; 7 bases are shared with TRBD1. The CDR3 consists of 16 residues. From germline, CDR1 is LNHDA and CDR2 SQIVND (reference sequence). Unmatched junction bases numbered 13, after V lost 4 bases and J lost 10 bases. This CDR3 is CASSTTGMTQGSPLHF. The DNA of the CDR3 is TGTGCCAGTAGTACGACAGGGATGACCCAAGGCTCACCCCTCCACTTT.

The chain recombines TRBV10-3 with TRBJ2-7, with 7 bases matching TRBD1. Per the germline V gene, CDR1 is ENHRY and CDR2 is SYGVKD. CDR3 length equals 11 residues. Trimming cost V 6 bases and J 7 bases; bases outside gene matches: 3. CDR3 in amino acids: CAIRDREEQYF. CDR3 DNA: TGTGCCATCAGAGACAGGGAGGAGCAGTACTTC.